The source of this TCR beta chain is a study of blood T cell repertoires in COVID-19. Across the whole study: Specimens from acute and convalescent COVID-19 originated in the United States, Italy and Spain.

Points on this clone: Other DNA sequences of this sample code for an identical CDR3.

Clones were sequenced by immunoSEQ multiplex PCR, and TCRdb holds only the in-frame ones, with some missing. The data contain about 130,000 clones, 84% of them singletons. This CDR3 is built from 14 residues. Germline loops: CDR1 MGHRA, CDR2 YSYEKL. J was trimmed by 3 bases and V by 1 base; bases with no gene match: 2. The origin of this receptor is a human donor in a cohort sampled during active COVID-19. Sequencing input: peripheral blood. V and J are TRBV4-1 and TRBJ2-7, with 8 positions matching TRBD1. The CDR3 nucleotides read TGCGCCAGCAGCCAAGTGGACAGGGACTACGAGCAGTACTTC. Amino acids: CASSQVDRDYEQYF.